This entry lists 24 T cell receptor beta chains sequenced from one sample in a study of vaccination effects on CD4 cells after COVID-19. Generated by immunoSEQ multiplex PCR, the TCRdb table keeps only in-frame clones and is missing some. This sample carries 68,000 or so clones, 80% of them seen once, and the ten largest clones take 10% to 15%. Prior to sequencing, the ViraFEST assay stimulated PBMC with viral peptide pools, which expanded the antigen-specific CD4+ T cells. Culture lasted about 11 days before CD4+ T cell isolation. Vaccinated participants had no history of SARS-CoV-2 infection and tested negative for nucleocapsid antibodies. No antigen has been identified for these receptors. Specimen: CD4+ T cells from PBMCs cultured with SARS-CoV-2 spike peptides, collected before COVID-19 vaccination. Source of these receptors: a human donor who received a COVID-19 vaccine.

This clone was picked up one time. The gene calls are TRBV5-1 and TRBJ2-5, with D possibly TRBD1 on 5 matching bases. This CDR3 region has 14 residues. The V gene lost 0 bases and the J gene lost 2 bases, with 8 bases spanning the gap. CDR1 is SGHRS, CDR2 YFSETQ, per germline. The DNA for the CDR3 is TGCGCCAGCAGCTTGGGACAGCTTCAAGAGACCCAGTACTTC. It codes for CASSLGQLQETQYF.

This clone was observed a single time. This chain connects TRBV27 to TRBJ2-3; D gene ambiguous. There are 13 residues in the CDR3. Trimming took 3 bases from V and 6 from J, leaving 10 bases between them. The germline V gene encodes CDR1 MNHEY and CDR2 SMNVEV (reference sequence). The CDR3 loop is CASSFGPKDTQYF. CDR3 bases: TGTGCCAGCAGTTTTGGCCCGAAGGATACGCAGTATTTT.

This clone was observed a handful of times. V gene TRBV18 combines with J gene TRBJ1-6; D gene uncertain. CDR3 length equals 13 residues. Per germline, CDR1 KGHSH and CDR2 LQKENI. Trimming took off 2 bases at V and 10 bases at J, with 9 bases between the two ends. The CDR3 DNA reads as TGTGCCAGCTCACCAGTGGCAGACTCACCCCTCCACTTT. Encoded protein: CASSPVADSPLHF.

The chain has TRBV6-5 and TRBJ2-1; TRBD2 might be the D (7 bases). CDR3 size: 15 residues. Trimming took 7 bases from V and 4 from J, leaving 17 bases between them. CDR1 and CDR2 from the germline V gene are MNHEY and SVGAGI. CDR3 residues: CASMGGLGWYNEQFF. The CDR3 nucleotides read TGTGCCAGCATGGGGGGGCTAGGGTGGTACAATGAGCAGTTCTTC.

The gene calls are TRBV7-9 and TRBJ2-5, with TRBD1 matching 11 bases. The CDR3 has 16 amino acids. Germline lookup yields CDR1 SEHNR and CDR2 FQNEAQ (reference sequence). The ends lost 5 bases at V and 3 bases at J; junction bases unmatched: 8. The CDR3 region is CASSPIPGQGEETQYF. Here the CDR3 DNA reads TGTGCCAGCAGCCCTATTCCGGGACAGGGGGAAGAGACCCAGTACTTC.

The rearrangement joins TRBV19 to TRBJ1-1, with 7 bases that match TRBD1. The CDR3 is made up of 14 amino acids. J gave up 5 bases and V 7 bases, and 10 bases lay outside the gene matches. Germline-derived CDR1 and CDR2 are LNHDA and SQIVND (reference sequence). The CDR3 is CASISGGSQTEAFF. CDR3 sequence (DNA): TGTGCCAGTATCTCAGGGGGATCGCAAACTGAAGCTTTCTTT.

The rearrangement joins TRBV24-1 to TRBJ2-3; the match to TRBD2 covers 8 bases. Per germline, CDR1 KGHDR and CDR2 SFDVKD. The V segment lost 0 bases and the J segment 0 bases; nucleotides outside the gene matches: 1. The CDR3 is made up of 16 amino acids. CDR3 bases: TGTGCCACCAGTGATTTGGGCGGGGGGAGCACAGATACGCAGTATTTT. This codes for CATSDLGGGSTDTQYF.

The rearrangement uses TRBV7-2 and TRBJ1-5; possibly TRBD1 for D (6 bases). Trimming removed 1 base at V and 4 bases at J, with 11 bases between. The CDR3 runs 15 residues. CDR1 SGHTA and CDR2 FQGNSA come from the germline V gene. The CDR3 region is CASSLGSGDNQPQHF. CDR3 nucleotides: TGTGCCAGCAGCTTAGGATCAGGGGATAATCAGCCCCAGCATTTT.

The chain couples TRBV5-1 to TRBJ1-4; the match to TRBD1 covers 8 bases. V was pared by 4 bases and J by 3 bases, with 5 bases of the junction left unmatched. Germline V gene sequence: CDR1 SGHRS, CDR2 YFSETQ. This CDR3 comprises 15 residues. The CDR3 loop is CASSIGQGSNEKLFF. CDR3 nucleotide sequence: TGCGCCAGCAGCATTGGACAGGGATCTAATGAAAAACTGTTTTTT. Complete variable domain (other parts from reference TRBV5-1 and TRBJ1-4): KAGVTQTPRYLIKTRGQQVTLSCSPISGHRSVSWYQQTPGQGLQFLFEYFSETQRNKGNFPGRFSGRQFSNSRSEMNVSTLELGDSALYLCASSIGQGSNEKLFFGSGTQLSVL.

The rearrangement joins TRBV15 to TRBJ1-1, with 8 nucleotides matching TRBD1. With V trimmed by 8 bases and J by 1 base, 18 bases remained unmatched. The CDR3 extends over 18 amino acids. Germline V gene sequence: CDR1 LNHNV, CDR2 YYDKDF (reference sequence). The CDR3 DNA reads TGTGCCACCGCACTGTCTCAGGGGGCAAATGGGGGGAACACTGAAGCTTTCTTT. This translates into CATALSQGANGGNTEAFF.

This clone was counted a few times. CDR3 in amino acids: CASSSPGVANYGYTF. The CDR3, as DNA: TGTGCCAGCAGTTCCCCAGGGGTGGCTAACTATGGCTACACCTTC. The chain carries TRBV6-5 and TRBJ1-2; possible D gene TRBD1, 6 bases. This CDR3 has 15 amino acids. The V gene lost 4 bases and the J gene lost 0 bases, with 12 bases spanning the gap. CDR1 MNHEY and CDR2 SVGAGI come from the germline V gene.

V and J are TRBV9 and TRBJ2-3; 12 bases line up with TRBD2. CDR1 and CDR2 from the germline V gene are SGDLS and YYNGEE. J gave up 3 bases and V 1 base, and 3 bases lay outside the gene matches. CDR3 length: 16 residues. CDR3 in amino acids: CASSVSGTSGTDTQYF. The CDR3 DNA sequence: TGTGCCAGCAGCGTATCCGGGACTAGCGGGACAGATACGCAGTATTTT.

V and J are TRBV5-8 and TRBJ2-5; possibly TRBD1 for D (6 bases). CDR3 length: 15 amino acids. V lost 3 bases and J lost 1, with 13 bases in between. The germline V gene has CDR1 SGHTS and CDR2 YDEGEE. CDR3 nucleotides: TGTGCCAGCAGCTGGAGACAGGCCCCCCAAGAGACCCAGTACTTC. Translated: CASSWRQAPQETQYF.

The CDR3 loop reads CASSVLGHLNTGELFF. Here the CDR3 DNA reads TGTGCCAGCAGTGTGTTGGGACACCTGAACACCGGGGAGCTGTTTTTT. The chain has TRBV6-1 and TRBJ2-2; tentative D call: TRBD1 (6 bases). Trimming shortened V by 4 bases and J by 1 base, and 13 bases separated the two germline ends. From germline, CDR1 is MNHNS and CDR2 SASEGT. The CDR3 totals 16 residues.

The J gene is TRBJ1-3, the V gene TRBV3-1 (or the pseudogene TRBV3-2); D gene uncertain. Germline lookup yields CDR1 LGHDT and CDR2 YNNKEL (reference sequence). The CDR3 length is 13 residues. V gave up 5 bases and J gave up 0 bases, with 5 bases separating them. The CDR3 protein is CASSYSSGNTIYF. DNA of the CDR3: TGTGCCAGCAGCTACAGCTCTGGAAACACCATATATTTT.

The chain links TRBV5-1 to TRBJ2-5; TRBD1 might be the D (6 bases). V dropped 0 bases and J dropped 4 bases, with 10 bases sitting between them. Germline assignment: CDR1 SGHRS and CDR2 YFSETQ. This CDR3 region has 14 residues. The CDR3 here is CASSLDLGGETQYF. In DNA form, the CDR3 reads TGCGCCAGCAGCTTGGATCTAGGGGGAGAGACCCAGTACTTC.

This clone was recorded a few times. This chain's CDR3 is CASSLYGGDGYTF. CDR3 nucleotide sequence: TGTGCCAGCTCACTTTACGGTGGGGATGGCTACACCTTC. V gene TRBV18 combines with J gene TRBJ1-2; D call uncertain. Germline assignment: CDR1 KGHSH and CDR2 LQKENI. The CDR3 has 13 amino acids. Between the trimmed V and J ends, which lost 4 bases and 6 bases, there was a span of 12 bases.

This chain joins TRBV28 and TRBJ1-2; the D gene is possibly TRBD1 (6 bases). This CDR3 has 14 amino acids. Trimming cost V 5 bases and J 4 bases, with 14 bases left between them. Germline V gene sequence: CDR1 MDHEN, CDR2 SYDVKM. CDR3 sequence reads: CASSAPDRIYGYTF. The CDR3 DNA reads TGTGCCAGCAGTGCGCCGGACAGAATCTATGGCTACACCTTC.

The V gene is TRBV7-9, the J gene TRBJ1-5; tentative D call: TRBD1 (5 bases). Trimming shortened V by 5 bases and J by 9 bases, and 14 bases separated the two germline ends. The CDR3 sequence is 13 residues long. Per the germline V gene, CDR1 is SEHNR and CDR2 is FQNEAQ (reference sequence). CDR3 residues: CASSPQGDGPQHF. The DNA for the CDR3 is TGTGCCAGCAGCCCCCAGGGAGATGGGCCCCAGCATTTT.

The genes are TRBV5-1 and TRBJ2-5; 7 bases map to TRBD1. V lost 4 bases and J lost 3; bases outside the gene matches: 3. CDR1 and CDR2 (germline): SGHRS, YFSETQ. This CDR3 is 13 amino acids long. DNA for the CDR3: TGCGCCAGCAGCGTTGACAGGGAAGAGACCCAGTACTTC. Protein: CASSVDREETQYF.

The chain has TRBV7-2 and TRBJ2-3; 8 bases fit TRBD2. The V gene end was trimmed by 2 bases and the J gene end by 5 bases; junction bases not matched to a gene: 9. Germline assignment: CDR1 SGHTA and CDR2 FQGNSA. This CDR3 is 16 amino acids long. The CDR3 spells CASSLRTGGHGDTQYF. Written as DNA, the CDR3 is TGTGCCAGCAGCTTAAGGACGGGGGGGCATGGAGATACGCAGTATTTT.

This chain uses TRBV3-1 (or the pseudogene TRBV3-2) with TRBJ2-4; D possibly corresponds to TRBD2 (6 bases). With 3 bases removed from V and 1 base from J, the gap between germline ends came to 16 bases. This CDR3 region has 17 residues. Germline V CDR1 and CDR2: LGHDT, YNNKEL (reference sequence). For the CDR3, the DNA is TGTGCCAGCAGCCAGGGACTTCCTAAAGGGGCCAAAAACATTCAGTACTTC. Encoded protein: CASSQGLPKGAKNIQYF.

V and J are TRBV5-6 and TRBJ1-1; 11 bases are shared with TRBD1. Trimming took 4 bases from V and 4 from J; bases not matched to a gene: 3. CDR3 size: 14 residues. CDR1 is SGHDT, CDR2 YYEEEE, per germline. Written as DNA, the CDR3 is TGTGCCAGCAGCGGGGACAGGGGGGGCACTGAAGCTTTCTTT. Protein sequence: CASSGDRGGTEAFF.

The rearrangement links TRBV6-5 to TRBJ1-1; perhaps TRBD1 as D (6 bases). In germline, CDR1 is MNHEY, CDR2 SVGAGI. The CDR3 spans 15 residues. V lost 2 bases, J lost 6 bases, and 16 bases lay in between. Here the CDR3 DNA reads TGTGCCAGCAGTTACGAGGGGGGGGCCACATCTGAAGCTTTCTTT. Protein product: CASSYEGGATSEAFF.